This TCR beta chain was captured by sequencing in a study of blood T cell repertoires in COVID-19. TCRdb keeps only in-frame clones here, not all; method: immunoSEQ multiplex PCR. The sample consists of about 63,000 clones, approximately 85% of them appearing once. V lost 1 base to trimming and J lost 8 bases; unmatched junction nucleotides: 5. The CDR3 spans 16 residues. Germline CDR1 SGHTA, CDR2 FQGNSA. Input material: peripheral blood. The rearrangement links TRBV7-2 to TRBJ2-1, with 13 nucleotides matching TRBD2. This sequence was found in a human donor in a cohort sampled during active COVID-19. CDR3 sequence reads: CASSLGGLAGKYEQFF. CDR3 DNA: TGTGCCAGCAGCTTAGGGGGACTAGCGGGAAAGTATGAGCAGTTCTTC.